This T cell receptor beta chain derives from a study of T cell clones after liver transplantation. The V gene's germline CDR1 is MDHEN and CDR2 SYDVKM. V lost 4 bases to trimming and J lost 4 bases; unmatched junction nucleotides: 15. The CDR3 length is 18 residues. Data came from immunoSEQ multiplex PCR; TCRdb stores just in-frame clones and leaves some out. The table has some 120,000 clones, 90% seen once; the top ten hold approximately 0.88%. Sequencing used CD4+ T cells from blood, obtained 12 months after liver transplant. The V and J genes are TRBV28 and TRBJ2-1; the match to TRBD2 covers 8 bases. This sequence was found in a human patient who received a liver transplant. The T cells may partly be graft donor cells. Here the CDR3 DNA reads TGTGCCAGCAGTTCGAGGACTATTAGCGGGAAGCATTACAATGAGCAGTTCTTC. As protein: CASSSRTISGKHYNEQFF. Drawing the rest from reference TRBV28 and TRBJ2-1, the complete variable domain is DVKVTQSSRYLVKRTGEKVFLECVQDMDHENMFWYRQDPGLGLRLIYFSYDVKMKEKGDIPEGYSVSREKKERFSLILESASTNQTSMYLCASSSRTISGKHYNEQFFGPGTRLTVL.